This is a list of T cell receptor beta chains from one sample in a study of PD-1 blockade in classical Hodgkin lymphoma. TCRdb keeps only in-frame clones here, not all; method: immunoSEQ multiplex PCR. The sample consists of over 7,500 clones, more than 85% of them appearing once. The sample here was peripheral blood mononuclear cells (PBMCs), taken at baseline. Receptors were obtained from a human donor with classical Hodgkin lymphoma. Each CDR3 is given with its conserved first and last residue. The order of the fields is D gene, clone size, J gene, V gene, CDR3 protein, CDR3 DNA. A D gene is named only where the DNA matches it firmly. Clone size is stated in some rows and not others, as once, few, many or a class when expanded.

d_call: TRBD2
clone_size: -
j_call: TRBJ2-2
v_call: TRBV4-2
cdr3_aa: CASSQDHQAGATGELFF
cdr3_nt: TGTGCCAGCAGCCAAGATCATCAAGCGGGAGCCACCGGGGAGCTGTTTTTT

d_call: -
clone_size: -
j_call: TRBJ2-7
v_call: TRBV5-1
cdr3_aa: CASSSTGLGEQYF
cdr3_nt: TGCGCCAGCAGCTCGACGGGCTTGGGGGAGCAGTACTTC

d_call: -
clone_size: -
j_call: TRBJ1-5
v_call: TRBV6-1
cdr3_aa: CASSPEPGPYQPQHF
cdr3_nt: TGTGCCAGCAGTCCTGAACCGGGACCATATCAGCCCCAGCATTTT

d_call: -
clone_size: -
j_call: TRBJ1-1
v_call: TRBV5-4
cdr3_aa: CASSRGALNTEAFF
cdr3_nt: TGTGCCAGCAGCCGCGGGGCCCTGAACACTGAAGCTTTCTTT

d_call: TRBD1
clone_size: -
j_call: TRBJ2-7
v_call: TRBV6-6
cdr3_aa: CASSYSGQGASGEQYF
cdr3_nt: TGTGCCAGCAGTTACTCGGGACAGGGGGCTTCTGGCGAGCAGTACTTC

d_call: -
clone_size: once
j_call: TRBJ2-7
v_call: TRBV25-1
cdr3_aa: CASSDSRQLPREQYF
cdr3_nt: TGTGCCAGCAGTGACTCTCGACAGTTACCCAGAGAGCAGTACTTC

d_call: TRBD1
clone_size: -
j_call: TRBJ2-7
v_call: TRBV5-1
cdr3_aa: CASSLVDRGYEQYF
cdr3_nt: TGCGCCAGCAGCTTGGTGGACAGGGGCTACGAGCAGTACTTC

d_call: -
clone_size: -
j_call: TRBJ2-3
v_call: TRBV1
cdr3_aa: CTSSHPGVGGGGPDTQYF
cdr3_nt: TGCACCAGCAGCCATCCCGGCGTTGGGGGGGGAGGTCCAGATACGCAGTATTTT

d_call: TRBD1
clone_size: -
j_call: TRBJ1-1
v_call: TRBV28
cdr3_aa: CASSKQGLNTEAFF
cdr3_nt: TGTGCCAGCAGCAAACAGGGGTTGAACACTGAAGCTTTCTTT

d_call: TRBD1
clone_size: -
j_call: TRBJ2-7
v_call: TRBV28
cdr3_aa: CASSSPIGTGHSYEQYF
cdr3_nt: TGTGCCAGCAGTTCCCCTATCGGGACAGGGCACTCCTACGAGCAGTACTTC

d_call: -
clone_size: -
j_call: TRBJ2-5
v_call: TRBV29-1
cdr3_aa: CSVAPGQGETQYF
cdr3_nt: TGCAGCGTTGCCCCCGGGCAGGGAGAGACCCAGTACTTC

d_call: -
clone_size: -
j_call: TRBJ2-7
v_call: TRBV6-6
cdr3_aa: CASSYPSTATYEQYF
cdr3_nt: TGTGCCAGCAGTTACCCATCCACAGCCACCTACGAGCAGTACTTC

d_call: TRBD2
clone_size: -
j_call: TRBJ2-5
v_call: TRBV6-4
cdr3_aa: CASSPGTSGAETQYF
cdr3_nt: TGTGCCAGCAGTCCCGGGACTAGCGGGGCCGAGACCCAGTACTTC

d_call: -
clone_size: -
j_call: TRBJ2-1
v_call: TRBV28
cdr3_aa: CASCGVGTVTSSYNEQFF
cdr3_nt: TGTGCCAGCTGCGGGGTTGGGACAGTTACATCCTCCTACAATGAGCAGTTCTTC

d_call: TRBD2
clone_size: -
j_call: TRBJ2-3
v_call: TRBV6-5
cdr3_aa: CASSQLRLALDTQYF
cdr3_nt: TGTGCCAGCAGTCAGCTGAGACTAGCGCTCGATACGCAGTATTTT

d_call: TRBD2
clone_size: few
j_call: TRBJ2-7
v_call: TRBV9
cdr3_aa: CASSVSPRTSTYEQYF
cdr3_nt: TGTGCCAGCAGCGTGAGCCCTAGGACTAGCACGTACGAGCAGTACTTC

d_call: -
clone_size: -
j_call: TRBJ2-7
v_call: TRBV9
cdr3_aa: CASSPHGRNYEQYF
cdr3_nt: TGTGCCAGCAGCCCCCATGGGCGGAACTACGAGCAGTACTTC

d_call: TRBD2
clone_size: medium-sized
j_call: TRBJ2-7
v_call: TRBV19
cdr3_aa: CASSGPEGTLAGDYYEQYF
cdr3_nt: TGTGCCAGTAGCGGTCCAGAGGGGACCCTAGCGGGGGACTACTACGAGCAGTACTTC

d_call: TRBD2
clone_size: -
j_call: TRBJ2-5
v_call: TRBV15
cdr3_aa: CATSVSGGETQYF
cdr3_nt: TGTGCCACCAGCGTCTCGGGAGGGGAGACCCAGTACTTC

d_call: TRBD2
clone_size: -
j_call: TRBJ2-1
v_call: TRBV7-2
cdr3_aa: CASSLLAGEQFF
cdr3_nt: TGTGCCAGCAGCCTGTTAGCGGGAGAGCAGTTCTTC

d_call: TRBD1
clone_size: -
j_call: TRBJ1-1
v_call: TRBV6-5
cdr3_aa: CASRPTGTENTEAFF
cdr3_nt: TGTGCCAGCAGACCAACCGGGACAGAGAACACTGAAGCTTTCTTT

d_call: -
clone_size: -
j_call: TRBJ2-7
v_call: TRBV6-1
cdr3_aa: CASSGNTGYEQYF
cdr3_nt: TGTGCCAGCAGTGGAAATACAGGCTACGAGCAGTACTTC

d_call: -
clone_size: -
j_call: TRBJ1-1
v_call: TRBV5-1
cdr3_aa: CASSVGQANTEAFF
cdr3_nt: TGCGCCAGCAGCGTAGGACAAGCGAACACTGAAGCTTTCTTT

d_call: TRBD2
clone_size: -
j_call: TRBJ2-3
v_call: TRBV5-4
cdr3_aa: CASSRGLAGVTDTQYF
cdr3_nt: TGTGCCAGCAGCCGAGGACTAGCGGGAGTTACAGATACGCAGTATTTT

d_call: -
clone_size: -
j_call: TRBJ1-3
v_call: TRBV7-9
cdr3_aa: CASSPQAGNTIYF
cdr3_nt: TGTGCCAGCAGCCCGCAGGCGGGAAACACCATATATTTT

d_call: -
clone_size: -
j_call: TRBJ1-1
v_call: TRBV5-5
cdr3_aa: CASSPSPVEAFF
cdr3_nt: TGTGCCAGCAGCCCGTCCCCGGTGGAAGCTTTCTTT

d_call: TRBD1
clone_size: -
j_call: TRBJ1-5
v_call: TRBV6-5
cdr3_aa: CASSYVQGGQPQHF
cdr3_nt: TGTGCCAGCAGTTACGTACAGGGGGGTCAGCCCCAGCATTTT

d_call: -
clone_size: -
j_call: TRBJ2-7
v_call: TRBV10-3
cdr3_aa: CAIGRINHEQYF
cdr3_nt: TGTGCCATCGGTCGGATCAATCACGAGCAGTACTTC

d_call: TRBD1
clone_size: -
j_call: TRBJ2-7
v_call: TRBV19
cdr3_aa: CASSIALDRGSEQYF
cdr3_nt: TGTGCCAGTAGTATAGCCCTTGACAGGGGGAGCGAGCAGTACTTC

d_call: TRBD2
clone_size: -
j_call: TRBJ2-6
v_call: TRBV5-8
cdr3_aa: CASSLGLAGISGANVLTF
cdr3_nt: TGTGCCAGCAGCTTGGGTCTAGCGGGCATCTCTGGGGCCAACGTCCTGACTTTC

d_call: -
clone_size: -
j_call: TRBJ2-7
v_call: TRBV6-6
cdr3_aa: CASSESGLATEQYF
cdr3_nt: TGCGCCAGCAGTGAGTCGGGCCTAGCCACCGAGCAGTACTTC

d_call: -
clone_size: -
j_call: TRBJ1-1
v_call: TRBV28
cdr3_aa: CASSFPTPGRRMNTEAFF
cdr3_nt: TGTGCCAGCAGTTTCCCCACCCCGGGACGACGGATGAACACTGAAGCTTTCTTT

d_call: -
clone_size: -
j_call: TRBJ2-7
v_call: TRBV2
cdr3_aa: CASSFRAYEQYF
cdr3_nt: TGTGCCAGCAGTTTCAGGGCCTACGAGCAGTACTTC

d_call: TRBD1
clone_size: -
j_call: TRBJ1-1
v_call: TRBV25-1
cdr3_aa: CATTGQGNTEAFF
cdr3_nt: TGTGCCACCACAGGACAGGGGAACACTGAAGCTTTCTTT

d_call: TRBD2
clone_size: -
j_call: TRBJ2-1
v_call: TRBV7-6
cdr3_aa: CASSFSGASYNEQFF
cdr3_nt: TGTGCCAGCAGCTTTAGCGGGGCTTCCTACAATGAGCAGTTCTTC

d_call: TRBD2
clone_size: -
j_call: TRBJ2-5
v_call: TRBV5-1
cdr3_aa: CASSALAGGPSRHQETQYF
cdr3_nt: TGCGCCAGCAGCGCACTAGCGGGAGGGCCCTCGCGCCATCAAGAGACCCAGTACTTC

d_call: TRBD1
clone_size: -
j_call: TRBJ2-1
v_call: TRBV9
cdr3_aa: CASSVRDRENEQFF
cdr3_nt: TGTGCCAGCAGCGTCCGGGACAGGGAAAATGAGCAGTTCTTC

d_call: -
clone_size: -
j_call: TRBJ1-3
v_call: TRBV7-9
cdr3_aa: CASSPKTKRTGNTIYF
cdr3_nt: TGTGCCAGCAGCCCTAAGACAAAAAGAACTGGAAACACCATATATTTT

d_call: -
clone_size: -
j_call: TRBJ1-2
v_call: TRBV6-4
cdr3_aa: CASSDGQDYGYTF
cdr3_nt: TGTGCCAGCAGTGACGGGCAGGACTATGGCTACACCTTC

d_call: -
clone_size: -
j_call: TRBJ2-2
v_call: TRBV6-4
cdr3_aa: CASSDKVDTGELFF
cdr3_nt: TGTGCCAGCAGTGACAAGGTAGACACCGGGGAGCTGTTTTTT

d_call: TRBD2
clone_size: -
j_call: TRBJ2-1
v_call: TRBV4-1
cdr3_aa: CASSQVDMGLAGGNPKFF
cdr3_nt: TGCGCCAGCAGCCAAGTAGACATGGGACTAGCGGGAGGCAATCCTAAGTTCTTC

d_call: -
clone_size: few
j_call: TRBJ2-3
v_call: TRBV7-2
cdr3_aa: CASSLTDTQYF
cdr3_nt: TGTGCCAGCAGCTTGACGGATACGCAGTATTTT

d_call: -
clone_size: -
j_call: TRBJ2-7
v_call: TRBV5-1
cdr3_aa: CASSFRTAYEQYF
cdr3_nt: TGCGCCAGCAGCTTTAGGACAGCGTACGAGCAGTACTTC

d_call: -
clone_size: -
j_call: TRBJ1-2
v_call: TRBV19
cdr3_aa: CASSIGARIYGYTF
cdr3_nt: TGTGCCAGTAGTATAGGGGCCAGGATCTATGGCTACACCTTC

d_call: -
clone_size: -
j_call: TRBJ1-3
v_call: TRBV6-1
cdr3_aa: CASSAGVSGNTIYF
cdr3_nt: TGTGCCAGCAGTGCTGGGGTTTCTGGAAACACCATATATTTT

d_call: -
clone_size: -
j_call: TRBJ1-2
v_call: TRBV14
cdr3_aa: CASSSSHNYGYTF
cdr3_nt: TGTGCCAGCTCATCTTCCCACAACTATGGCTACACCTTC

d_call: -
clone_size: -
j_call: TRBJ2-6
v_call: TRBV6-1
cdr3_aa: CASSEDSGANVLTF
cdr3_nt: TGTGCCAGCAGTGAAGATTCCGGGGCCAACGTCCTGACTTTC

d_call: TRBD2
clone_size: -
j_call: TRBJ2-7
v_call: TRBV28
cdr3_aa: CASSLTRLAGSYEQYF
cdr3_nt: TGTGCCAGCAGTTTGACAAGACTAGCGGGTTCCTACGAGCAGTACTTC

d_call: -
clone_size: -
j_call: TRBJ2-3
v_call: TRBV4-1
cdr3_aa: CASSQDQGRTDTQYF
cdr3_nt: TGCGCCAGCAGCCAAGATCAGGGTAGGACAGATACGCAGTATTTT

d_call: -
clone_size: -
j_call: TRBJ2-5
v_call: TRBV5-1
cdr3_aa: CASSLAGTQQETQYF
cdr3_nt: TGCGCCAGCAGCTTGGCGGGCACGCAGCAAGAGACCCAGTACTTC